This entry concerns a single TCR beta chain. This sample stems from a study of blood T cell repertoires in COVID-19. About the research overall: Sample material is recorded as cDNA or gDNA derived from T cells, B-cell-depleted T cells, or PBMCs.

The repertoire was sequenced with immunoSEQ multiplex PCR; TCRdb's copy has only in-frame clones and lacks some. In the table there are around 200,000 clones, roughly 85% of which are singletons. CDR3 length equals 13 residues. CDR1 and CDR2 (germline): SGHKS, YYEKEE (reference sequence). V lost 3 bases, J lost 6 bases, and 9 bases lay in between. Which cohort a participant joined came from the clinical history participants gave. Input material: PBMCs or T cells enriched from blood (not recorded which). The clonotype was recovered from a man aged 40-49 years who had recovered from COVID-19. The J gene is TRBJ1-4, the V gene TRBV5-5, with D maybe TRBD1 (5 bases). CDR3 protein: CASSWGEDEKLFF. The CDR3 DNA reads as TGTGCCAGCAGCTGGGGGGAAGATGAAAAACTGTTTTTT. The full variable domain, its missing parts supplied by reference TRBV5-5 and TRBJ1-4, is DAGVTQSPTHLIKTRGQQVTLRCSPISGHKSVSWYQQVLGQGPQFIFQYYEKEERGRGNFPDRFSARQFPNYSSELNVNALLLGDSALYLCASSWGEDEKLFFGSGTQLSVL.